These 20 T cell receptor beta chains originate from one sample sequenced in a study of chemoradiotherapy in HPV16-positive cancers. The table came from immunoSEQ multiplex PCR; TCRdb's copy has only in-frame clones and leaves some out. The table includes fewer than 15,000 clones, 65% detected once. The sample was collected from a patient who underwent chemoradiotherapy. Source of these receptors: a human donor with HPV-associated anogenital cancer.

The rearrangement links TRBV5-1 to TRBJ1-1; D remains unclear. This CDR3 spans 13 amino acids. V was pared by 2 bases and J by 5 bases, with 10 bases between. Germline loops: CDR1 SGHRS, CDR2 YFSETQ. In DNA, the CDR3 is TGCGCCAGCAGCTTAGATTCCCTTACTGAAGCTTTCTTT. The encoded protein is CASSLDSLTEAFF.

V is TRBV9 and J is TRBJ2-3, with TRBD1 matching 7 bases. Germline CDR1 SGDLS, CDR2 YYNGEE. J gave up 8 bases and V 2 bases, and 8 bases lay outside the gene matches. The CDR3 length is 14 residues. The CDR3 reads CASSVGTAEGTQYF. DNA for the CDR3: TGTGCCAGCAGCGTGGGGACAGCCGAGGGTACGCAGTATTTT.

This clone showed up just once. This chain joins TRBV6-5 and TRBJ1-2, with a tentative D call TRBD1 (6 bases). The CDR3 has 15 residues. CDR1 and CDR2 from the germline V gene are MNHEY and SVGAGI. V lost 0 bases to trimming and J lost 8 bases, with 16 bases between them. The CDR3 sequence: CASSYSSGGLRGYTF. CDR3 coding DNA: TGTGCCAGCAGTTACTCGAGCGGGGGGCTTCGAGGCTACACCTTC.

This chain uses TRBV7-3 with TRBJ2-7, with unresolved D. The CDR3 has 13 amino acids. With 4 bases removed from V and 7 bases from J, the gap between germline ends came to 14 bases. Germline V gene lookup returns CDR1 SGHTA and CDR2 FQGTGA. The DNA for the CDR3 is TGTGCCAGCAGCTCCTCTGCCGGCTGGGAGCAGTACTTC. As protein: CASSSSAGWEQYF.

This clone turned up a few times. The chain employs TRBV5-8 and TRBJ1-1; 9 bases agree with TRBD1. Germline V CDR1 and CDR2: SGHTS, YDEGEE. The CDR3 loop spans 16 amino acids. The trim removed 4 bases at V and 0 bases at J, leaving 7 bases unmatched. The CDR3 protein is CASSTGTGNMNTEAFF. The CDR3 region has the DNA TGTGCCAGCAGCACAGGGACAGGGAATATGAACACTGAAGCTTTCTTT.

This clone was seen just once. J is TRBJ1-5 and V is TRBV7-8; possible D gene TRBD1, 6 bases. CDR3 length equals 16 residues. Trimming cost V 9 bases and J 4 bases, with 22 bases left between them. Per the germline V gene, CDR1 is SGHVS and CDR2 is FQNEAQ. The DNA for the CDR3 is TGTGCCAGTCATTTGGGGGGCGCTGGGGGGAATCAGCCCCAGCATTTT. It translates to CASHLGGAGGNQPQHF. Based on the CDR3 plus reference TRBV7-8 and TRBJ1-5, the full variable domain is GAGVSQSPRYKVAKRGQDVALRCDPISGHVSLFWYQQALGQGPEFLTYFQNEAQLDKSGLPSDRFFAERPEGSVSTLKIQRTQQEDSAVYLCASHLGGAGGNQPQHFGDGTRLSIL.

CDR3 in amino acids: CASKGGSSYGYTF. CDR3 nucleotides: TGTGCCAGCAAAGGAGGCAGCTCTTATGGCTACACCTTC. The V and J genes are TRBV2 and TRBJ1-2; no clear D gene. The ends were cut back, 7 bases at V and 5 bases at J, with 14 bases in the middle. The CDR3 covers 13 residues. In germline, CDR1 is SNHLY, CDR2 FYNNEI.

The chain carries TRBV5-1 and TRBJ1-2; TRBD1 might be the D (6 bases). Germline-derived CDR1 and CDR2 are SGHRS and YFSETQ. The V end lost 7 bases, the J end lost 7 bases, and 14 bases lay between the germline ends. This CDR3 is built from 12 residues. CDR3 DNA: TGCGCCAGCCTATCAGGGGCAGGTGGCTACACCTTC. Translation: CASLSGAGGYTF.

By frequency in the sample, this clone is medium-sized. This chain uses TRBV15 with TRBJ2-1; D remains unclear. This CDR3 region has 13 residues. CDR1 and CDR2 (germline): LNHNV, YYDKDF (reference sequence). The V end was cut by 4 bases, the J end by 3 bases, with 7 bases between. Written as DNA, the CDR3 is TGTGCCACCAGCACGGACGGCTACAATGAGCAGTTCTTC. It specifies CATSTDGYNEQFF.

The chain links TRBV5-1 to TRBJ2-5, with D maybe TRBD2 (6 bases). The CDR3 sequence is 13 residues long. The V gene's germline CDR1 is SGHRS and CDR2 YFSETQ. The V gene lost 4 bases and the J gene lost 4 bases, with 11 bases spanning the gap. CDR3 sequence (DNA): TGCGCCAGCAGCCCTCCCGGGGGAGAGACCCAGTACTTC. The encoded protein is CASSPPGGETQYF.

The chain recombines TRBV5-4 with TRBJ2-1; TRBD1 matches at 9 bases. The CDR3 extends over 13 amino acids. Germline CDR1 reads SGHNT; CDR2 reads YYREEE (reference sequence). After removal of 0 bases from V and 8 bases from J, the junction contained 0 bases not matched to a gene. CDR3 residues: CASSLGTGDEQFF. The CDR3 region has the DNA TGTGCCAGCAGCTTGGGGACAGGGGATGAGCAGTTCTTC.

The V gene is TRBV19, the J gene TRBJ1-1; D gene ambiguous. V shed 3 bases and J shed 5 bases, with 7 bases lying between them. CDR3 length: 12 amino acids. Germline V gene lookup returns CDR1 LNHDA and CDR2 SQIVND (reference sequence). DNA of the CDR3: TGTGCCAGTAGTATTGGCTTGACTGAAGCTTTCTTT. Its protein is CASSIGLTEAFF.

The CDR3 region is CASSLFGSGGTDTQYF. DNA for the CDR3: TGCGCCAGCAGCTTGTTTGGTAGCGGGGGCACAGATACGCAGTATTTT. The V gene is TRBV5-1, the J gene TRBJ2-3, with 8 positions matching TRBD2. With V trimmed by 1 base and J by 1 base, 5 bases remained unmatched. The CDR3 has 16 amino acids. From germline, CDR1 is SGHRS and CDR2 YFSETQ. The full variable domain, rest sourced from reference TRBV5-1 and TRBJ2-3, is KAGVTQTPRYLIKTRGQQVTLSCSPISGHRSVSWYQQTPGQGLQFLFEYFSETQRNKGNFPGRFSGRQFSNSRSEMNVSTLELGDSALYLCASSLFGSGGTDTQYFGPGTRLTVL.

This clone ranks as large. The V gene is TRBV10-3, the J gene TRBJ2-1; 8 positions agree with TRBD2. Germline loops: CDR1 ENHRY, CDR2 SYGVKD. Losses at the gene ends were 10 bases for V and 2 bases for J; bases not matched to a gene: 7. The length of the CDR3 is 14 residues. CDR3 amino acids: CATDTSGAYNEQFF. CDR3 coding DNA: TGTGCCACCGACACTAGCGGCGCCTACAATGAGCAGTTCTTC.

V gene TRBV19 combines with J gene TRBJ2-2; a weak D match, TRBD1 (6 bases). Germline V gene lookup returns CDR1 LNHDA and CDR2 SQIVND (reference sequence). The CDR3 contains 16 residues. V was cut by 2 bases and J by 5 bases, with 15 bases left in between. The chain's CDR3 is CASSITGSLVTGELFF. The CDR3 DNA reads as TGTGCCAGTAGTATAACAGGGTCCCTTGTGACCGGGGAGCTGTTTTTT.

The chain employs TRBV7-9 and TRBJ2-5; TRBD2 is a possible D gene (5 bases). The CDR3 runs to 14 residues. Per germline, CDR1 SEHNR and CDR2 FQNEAQ (reference sequence). V lost 1 base and J lost 5, with 11 bases in between. DNA for the CDR3: TGTGCCAGCAGCTTAGATCGTCCGGGGGAGACCCAGTACTTC. It is translated as CASSLDRPGETQYF.

In DNA form, the CDR3 reads TGTGCCAGCGGAGACCCAGATACGCAGTATTTT. This encodes CASGDPDTQYF. This sequence joins TRBV9 and TRBJ2-3; no reliable D call. Trimming shortened V by 7 bases and J by 4 bases, and 7 bases separated the two germline ends. The CDR3 sequence is 11 residues long. The germline V gene encodes CDR1 SGDLS and CDR2 YYNGEE.

The CDR3 bases are TGTGCCAGCAGCTCGTTCGATAGGCGGTCGTCCAACGAGCAGTACTTC. It codes for CASSSFDRRSSNEQYF. V is TRBV7-8 and J is TRBJ2-7, with D hard to call. With 4 bases removed from V and 5 bases from J, the gap between germline ends came to 21 bases. CDR1 is SGHVS, CDR2 FQNEAQ, per germline. This CDR3 region has 16 residues.

This clone was counted a few times. The chain employs TRBV18 and TRBJ2-5; D possibly matches TRBD1 or TRBD2 (5 bases each). The germline V gene encodes CDR1 KGHSH and CDR2 LQKENI. V gave up 8 bases and J gave up 4 bases, with 20 bases separating them. The CDR3 covers 15 residues. CDR3: CASPQGETDPETQYF. CDR3 in DNA: TGTGCCAGCCCTCAAGGGGAGACGGACCCAGAGACCCAGTACTTC.

V gene TRBV27 combines with J gene TRBJ2-1; TRBD2 matches 11 bases. Germline CDR1 reads MNHEY; CDR2 reads SMNVEV (reference sequence). The J segment lost 2 bases and the V segment lost 2 bases, leaving 8 bases of the junction unmatched. This CDR3 is 18 amino acids long. CDR3 amino acids: CASSLRLAGGSPYNEQFF. The DNA for the CDR3 is TGTGCCAGCAGTTTACGTCTAGCGGGAGGAAGCCCCTACAATGAGCAGTTCTTC.